This entry lists 2 T cell receptor beta chains sequenced from one sample in a study of cytomegalovirus exposure and HLA in healthy donors. The PCR ran on 60 Vbeta and 13 Jbeta primers. Some clones are missing from TCRdb's copy, which holds only in-frame ones; the method was immunoSEQ multiplex PCR. The sample has 150,000 to 200,000 clones, about 9% seen once. Sequenced input: PBMCs. The receptors derive from a woman aged 25-40 years in good health and CMV-seropositive.

This clone was observed a handful of times. The gene calls are TRBV9 and TRBJ2-3; TRBD1 is a possible D gene (5 bases). The ends were cut back, 1 base at V and 0 bases at J, with 6 bases in the middle. Germline lookup yields CDR1 SGDLS and CDR2 YYNGEE. The length of the CDR3 is 14 residues. CDR3 amino acids: CASSVRGSTDTQYF. The CDR3 bases are TGTGCCAGCAGCGTAAGGGGTAGCACAGATACGCAGTATTTT. The variable domain in full, completed from reference TRBV9 and TRBJ2-3, reads DSGVTQTPKHLITATGQRVTLRCSPRSGDLSVYWYQQSLDQGLQFLIQYYNGEERAKGNILERFSAQQFPDLHSELNLSSLELGDSALYFCASSVRGSTDTQYFGPGTRLTVL.

V is TRBV18 and J is TRBJ2-1, with D tentatively TRBD2 (6 bases). Germline CDR1 and CDR2: KGHSH and LQKENI. V lost 5 bases and J 7 bases, leaving 18 bases between the germline ends. CDR3 length: 15 residues. CDR3 sequence (DNA): TGTGCCAGCTCAGCCGACTCGGGACTCCTAAATGAGCAGTTCTTC. It is translated as CASSADSGLLNEQFF.